This TCR beta chain was recovered during a study of cytomegalovirus exposure and HLA in healthy donors (dated 2017 in TCRdb). At the level of the whole study: An earlier analysis of roughly 570 of the donors reported around 280 Gb of sequence data and 90 million to 120 million unique TCR beta sequences obtained from approximately 180 million T cells. About 310 gigabases of sequencing data and 78 million or so unique TCR sequences were included in an early release covering roughly 600 HLA-typed donors. Donor age, sex, ethnicity and CMV serostatus were compiled alongside the repertoire data. Rather than drawing on any new phenotypic data, the later analysis identified candidate immune exposures from TCR beta sequences and the way those sequences occurred across donors. Across 300 to 500 genotyped donors of the cohort, an average of about 200,000 unique TCR beta nucleotide sequences per donor were sequenced, and approximately 19% of those sequences were non-productive. To predict cytomegalovirus infection status, the study brought together high-throughput TCR immunosequencing, statistical association of individual TCRs with disease status, and machine learning. Because of strong linkage in the cohort, four to six DR-DQ haplotypes were treated as single units for association and clustering. Besides the first cohort of under 700 subjects, a separate validation cohort made up of 120 different subjects was used. HLA typing included class I and class II loci at four-digit resolution. Genome-wide SNP genotypes for about 60% of the roughly 670 donors were used in a later genetic analysis, which treated that subset as a discovery cohort. The number of typed donors differed by locus: 629-630 for A, B, C, DRB1 and DQB1; 500 to 550 for DQA1; around 610 for DPA1; and 450 to 480 for DPB1. Of the roughly 390 genotyped donors, 80% to 90% were placed in the genetic ancestry cluster associated with self-reported Caucasian donors. In an earlier analysis of 500 to 650 of the donors, high-throughput TCR beta sequencing was used to judge whether each TCR beta V gene segment behaved as functional or pseudogenic. Using immunosequencing, the study profiled T cell repertoires from around 670 subjects and related those repertoires to cytomegalovirus serostatus. To study patterns of TCR occurrence, a later analysis re-analyzed previously published TCR beta repertoires from around 660 donors and added high-resolution HLA genotyping. All discovery cohort repertoires had been generated on a single sequencing platform. The study aimed to test whether signatures of past pathogen exposure could be identified by cataloging public T cell receptors. The research as a whole found: At a false discovery rate of 0.05, a later analysis linked 15,000 to 20,000 TCR beta sequences to specific HLA alleles. Compared with equally common non-associated chains, HLA-associated TCR beta chains in a later analysis were more clonally expanded and had lower generation probabilities. In a later genetic analysis, fewer N-insertions in productive TCRs were reported among donors in an Asian-associated ancestry cluster than the roughly 640-donor mean. A later analysis reported that several top co-occurrence clusters appeared linked to parvovirus B19, influenza, CMV and Epstein-Barr virus. A further reported finding was that TCR beta sequences accurately predicted the HLA-A and HLA-B alleles for most subjects in the first cohort. Roughly uniform sequencing depth across donors was assumed in presence/absence analyses, although this assumption may not hold. A later genetic analysis associated a missense DCLRE1C variant with V-gene and J-gene trimming of TCR beta chains, and an independent cohort replicated the association. For the cohort, immune exposure information was limited to CMV serostatus. A cluster of highly shared sequence variants was judged likely to represent a technical artifact of the sequencing pipeline. The cohort was sequenced for TCR beta chains only, and without alpha or paired-chain data the features that could be detected were limited. The authors suggested that the approach could potentially be generalized to other disease states and immunological phenotypes. When HLA alleles, especially DR and DQ, strongly co-occurred, TCR associations were difficult to assign to individual alleles. The study gave a list of 150 to 200 TCR beta chains associated with cytomegalovirus. According to a later analysis, TCR association rates differed among HLA loci, with DRB1 alleles showing the most associated TCRs and HLA-C alleles showing the fewest. Because HLA typing was missing for some donors at each locus, association tests included only the typed subset. Seventeen rarely observed V segments, including chromosome 9 orphons, were excluded from the earlier analysis of several hundred of the donors because counts were too low. The 87-base-pair reads could not distinguish some IMGT-functional V segments, including TRBV6-2 and TRBV6-3, so those segments were excluded. The classifier was reported to diagnose cytomegalovirus status with high specificity and sensitivity in both the original and validation cohorts. A few of the identified cytomegalovirus-associated TCR beta chains were confirmed in vitro to be specific for cytomegalovirus antigens. Most TCR sequences were observed very rarely across donors, whereas some public TCRs were present in many individuals. In an earlier analysis of more than 450 of the donors, most TCR beta V segments were observed in productive rearrangements about 87% or about 30% of the time, broadly matching IMGT annotations. A later analysis found that most CMV-associated TCR beta chains appeared HLA-restricted, with HLA associations seemingly driven largely by CMV exposure. Linkage disequilibrium might explain the correlated functional status among segregating V segments, but an unknown experimental factor could not be ruled out.

Concerning this clone itself: Its target antigen remains unknown.

The method was the immunoSEQ multiplex PCR assay. For the multiplex PCR, a mixture combining 60 forward primers for TCR Vbeta segments and 13 reverse primers for TCR Jbeta segments was used. A multiplex PCR assay on genomic DNA amplified the CDR3 region of rearranged TCR beta genes. The amplified TCR beta libraries were sequenced on the Illumina HiSeq System as 87-base-pair reads. Concerning the study's data processing: A later analysis counted about 80 million unique TCR beta chains across the 666 repertoires, and 9.5 million to 11 million of these chains were shared by at least two donors. A nearest-neighbor algorithm error-corrected the raw reads and collapsed the reads into unique sequences, merging closely related sequences to remove PCR and sequencing errors. Alignment of CDR3 sequences to IMGT reference sequences was used to assign V, D and J gene segments. For a sequence to be retained, at least a six-nucleotide match to both a V gene segment and a J gene segment was required. Rearrangements were classified as productive when the CDR3 lacked stop codons and remained in frame with V and J, and all other rearrangements were classified as non-productive. Following IMGT convention, CDR3 was defined as the stretch from the second conserved V-encoded cysteine to the conserved J-encoded phenylalanine. Sequences without an unambiguous match to a single V gene segment were excluded from the earlier analysis of about 630 of the donors. In an earlier analysis of around 590 of the donors, a V segment was called functional when productive rearrangements were above 56.7%, and segregating when the standard deviation between donors exceeded 5%. A statistical classification framework was developed to diagnose cytomegalovirus status using the catalog of TCR beta chain sequences. In a later analysis, V and J genes were assigned by comparing TCR nucleotide sequences against IMGT/GENE-DB human TR gene sequences. In a later analysis, CDR3 sequences and most-parsimonious VDJ recombination scenarios were assigned using the TCRdist pipeline. In a later analysis, each TCR beta chain was defined by its CDR3 amino acid sequence together with its V-gene family, and reads lacking a unique V-gene family were excluded. A later analysis removed 600 or so highly shared, low-generation-probability nucleotide sequences to deal with suspected cross-contamination and a sequencing artifact. For each public chain, a later analysis derived a clonal expansion index from normalized ranks of inferred template counts within each repertoire. In a later analysis, generation probabilities were computed using a VDJ recombination model fitted to out-of-frame rearrangements, and the results were checked against IGoR. Hypergeometric tests were used in a later analysis to score TCR-TCR, TCR-HLA and TCR-CMV co-occurrence, with a repertoire-size bias correction applied to the TCR pairs. A later analysis estimated false discovery rates by permuting HLA or CMV assignments 20 times. In a later analysis, co-occurring TCRs were grouped using DBSCAN, and TCRdist sequence similarity was added for clustering within HLA-allele-positive subsets. Repertoires with fewer than 30,000 or more than 120,000 public chains, plus five repertoires with anomalous nucleotide sharing, were excluded from co-occurrence clustering. TCRdb retrieved this table from immuneACCESS and kept in-frame rearrangements only. Not all clones are present; in checked studies, unresolved V genes account for under half, and no reason is known for the remainder. That table supplies the V and J calls and clone size; D and trimming were determined from the DNA. The table held for this sample gives 130,000 to 150,000 clones. The ten largest clonotypes hold approximately 1.5% of the sample.

The cohort consisted of approximately 690 healthy bone marrow donors. At the time of sampling, every cohort member was nominally healthy, though immune exposures that went unrecorded were likely present. The donor was CMV seronegative and was included in the group of 352 seronegative cohort members. A peripheral blood sample was collected from each donor, and TCR beta sequencing was performed on peripheral blood mononuclear cells. The Qiagen DNeasy Blood Extraction Kit was used to extract genomic DNA from the blood cell samples. The CDR3 goes from the cysteine to the phenylalanine over 18 residues. Of the read, only the CDR3 DNA is kept; its 54 bases are in frame from base 1. Here V drops 0 bases and J drops 0 bases, and the junction holds 8 bases not matched to any gene. The germline V gene supplies CDR1 LGHNA and CDR2 YNFKEQ.

Sample: PBMCs. The sequence was collected from a woman in her 50s in good health and CMV-seronegative. The rearrangement combines TRBV4-2 with TRBJ2-3; 8 bases in the middle match TRBD2. The CDR3 protein is CASSQERASGSSTDTQYF. The bases are TGTGCCAGCAGCCAAGAGAGGGCTAGCGGGTCTAGCACAGATACGCAGTATTTT.